The 9 T cell receptor beta chains reported below all come from one sample, sequenced in a study of blood T cell repertoires in COVID-19 (dated by TCRdb to about 2020). Library preparation employed the immunoSEQ multiplex PCR assay. In TCRdb, the immuneACCESS table is reduced to in-frame sequences with V and J assigned. These tables do not hold every clone; where another copy was compared, an unresolved V gene accounts for under half, and the others remain unexplained. For this sample there are a few hundred thousand clones; about four fifths appear just once. The ten largest account for 15% to 18% of the sample. The sequenced sample was peripheral blood. The receptors shown here come from a person between 70 and 80 years old with COVID-19, enrolled during active disease.

V is TRBV2 and J is TRBJ2-2; no reliable D call. V gave up 5 bases and J gave up 5 bases, with 9 bases separating them. The CDR3 totals 13 residues. The germline gives CDR1 SNHLY, CDR2 FYNNEI. The CDR3 here is CASSIKRTGELFF. In nucleotides, the CDR3 is TGTGCCAGCAGTATTAAGAGGACCGGGGAGCTGTTTTTT.

The chain combines TRBV4-1 with TRBJ2-5; TRBD2 matches at 10 bases. The germline CDR1 and CDR2 sequences are MGHRA and YSYEKL. The CDR3 totals 18 residues. V lost 0 bases, J lost 5 bases, and 12 bases stayed unmatched. CDR3 coding DNA: TGCGCCAGCAGCCAAGACTGGGCTAGCGGGGGCCCAGCCGAGACCCAGTACTTC. This codes for CASSQDWASGGPAETQYF.

The genes are TRBV7-9 and TRBJ1-4; 7 bases match TRBD1. The length of the CDR3 is 17 residues. V lost 0 bases to trimming and J lost 5 bases; unmatched junction nucleotides: 9. Germline V CDR1 and CDR2: SEHNR, FQNEAQ (reference sequence). CDR3 region: CASSLARPGQINEKLFF. The CDR3 bases are TGTGCCAGCAGCTTAGCACGGCCGGGACAGATAAATGAAAAACTGTTTTTT. Filled out from reference TRBV7-9 and TRBJ1-4, the complete variable domain reads DTGVSQNPRHKITKRGQNVTFRCDPISEHNRLYWYRQTLGQGPEFLTYFQNEAQLEKSRLLSDRFSAERPKGSFSTLEIQRTEQGDSAMYLCASSLARPGQINEKLFFGSGTQLSVL.

V and J are TRBV29-1 and TRBJ1-5, with D hard to call. Germline-derived CDR1 and CDR2 are SQVTM and ANQGSEA. The CDR3 is 13 amino acids. Trimming cost V 4 bases and J 7 bases, with 14 bases left between them. The CDR3 DNA reads TGCAGCGTTGTTGCCGGGTATCAACAGCCCCAGCATTTT. It specifies CSVVAGYQQPQHF.

In its sample, this clone was seen once. This chain joins TRBV5-6 and TRBJ1-4, with no clear D. The CDR3 is 15 residues long. Germline V lookup: CDR1 SGHDT, CDR2 YYEEEE. The V end was cut by 4 bases, the J end by 5 bases, with 15 bases between. The CDR3 nucleotides read TGTGCCAGCAGCGGCCCCCTCAGAGGAAATGAAAAACTGTTTTTT. Amino acid sequence: CASSGPLRGNEKLFF.

This chain joins TRBV28 and TRBJ2-3; the match to TRBD1 covers 7 bases. This CDR3 spans 16 amino acids. Germline loops: CDR1 MDHEN, CDR2 SYDVKM. Losses at the gene ends were 4 bases for V and 7 bases for J; bases not matched to a gene: 14. The CDR3 loop is CASSYPTLAGGNTQYF. The CDR3, as DNA: TGTGCCAGCAGTTACCCAACCCTGGCAGGGGGAAATACGCAGTATTTT. The whole variable domain, remainder taken from reference TRBV28 and TRBJ2-3, is DVKVTQSSRYLVKRTGEKVFLECVQDMDHENMFWYRQDPGLGLRLIYFSYDVKMKEKGDIPEGYSVSREKKERFSLILESASTNQTSMYLCASSYPTLAGGNTQYFGPGTRLTVL.

This clone appeared a single time. The V call is TRBV28, the J call TRBJ2-1; D unresolved. The length of the CDR3 is 12 residues. V shed 5 bases and J shed 10 bases, with 12 bases lying between them. Germline V gene lookup returns CDR1 MDHEN and CDR2 SYDVKM. The CDR3 DNA sequence: TGTGCCAGCAGTCCGATCGCGTACGAGCAGTTCTTC. Protein: CASSPIAYEQFF.

This clone was observed a few times. A read error may produce the germline difference seen at one junction end. This chain connects TRBV12-5 to TRBJ1-2, with D uncertain. The germline gives CDR1 LGHNT, CDR2 FRNRAP. CDR3 length equals 13 residues. The CDR3, as DNA: TGTGCTAGTGGCTTGGACGGTCCCTATGGCTACACCTTC. This translates into CASGLDGPYGYTF. The variable domain in full, with the rest retrieved from reference TRBV12-5 and TRBJ1-2, is DARVTQTPRHKVTEMGQEVTMRCQPILGHNTVFWYRQTMMQGLELLAYFRNRAPLDDSGMPKDRFSAEMPDATLATLKIQPSEPRDSAVYFCASGLDGPYGYTFGSGTRLTVV.

This clone was detected once. The gene calls are TRBV6-5 and TRBJ2-7; no clear D. CDR3 size: 13 residues. Germline CDR1 is MNHEY and CDR2 is SVGAGI. Deletions cut 8 bases from V and 4 bases from J, with 15 bases between. This CDR3 is CASALTRPYEQYF. The CDR3 DNA sequence: TGTGCCAGCGCATTGACGAGGCCTTACGAGCAGTACTTC.